This entry lists 6 T cell receptor beta chains sequenced from one sample in a study of blood T cell repertoires in COVID-19. Libraries were prepared by immunoSEQ multiplex PCR; TCRdb keeps only in-frame clonotypes and omits some of them. The repertoire holds 400,000 to 500,000 clones, with about 88% as singletons. Sample: PBMCs or T cells enriched from blood (not recorded which). The receptor set was obtained from a woman between 18 and 30 years old who had been exposed to COVID-19.

The chain has TRBV7-8 and TRBJ1-2; TRBD1 agrees at 9 bases. The CDR3 is made up of 16 amino acids. Losses at the gene ends were 5 bases for V and 6 bases for J; bases not matched to a gene: 13. Germline V gene lookup returns CDR1 SGHVS and CDR2 FQNEAQ. CDR3 in amino acids: CASSRRRTGTGNGYTF. CDR3 DNA: TGTGCCAGCAGCCGGCGCCGGACCGGGACAGGGAATGGCTACACCTTC.

The J gene is TRBJ2-1, the V gene TRBV12-3 or TRBV12-4; possibly TRBD1 for D (5 bases). V gave up 5 bases and J gave up 5 bases, with 7 bases separating them. The CDR3 spans 12 residues. The CDR3 protein is CASSDSNNEQFF. The CDR3, as DNA: TGTGCCAGCAGTGACAGTAACAATGAGCAGTTCTTC.

This chain links TRBV6-5 with TRBJ1-2; the D is unclear. The CDR3 covers 12 residues. Germline V gene data show CDR1 as MNHEY and CDR2 as SVGAGI. V lost 8 bases to trimming and J lost 8 bases, with 15 bases between them. The CDR3 nucleotides read TGTGCCAGCGGAACGCAAGGAGGGGGCTACACCTTC. Its protein product is CASGTQGGGYTF.

This chain connects TRBV2 to TRBJ2-7; 10 bases align to TRBD2. V lost 8 bases, J lost 1 base, and 5 bases stayed unmatched. CDR1 is SNHLY, CDR2 FYNNEI, per germline. The length of the CDR3 is 14 residues. The CDR3 loop reads CASGGLAASYEQYF. The CDR3 DNA reads as TGTGCCAGCGGAGGACTAGCGGCGTCCTACGAGCAGTACTTC.

The chain joins TRBV2 to TRBJ2-7, with a tentative D call TRBD2 (6 bases). The germline CDR1 and CDR2 sequences are SNHLY and FYNNEI. The CDR3 has 13 amino acids. V lost 8 bases and J lost 3, with 14 bases in between. In nucleotides, the CDR3 is TGTGCCAGCCGGACTACTTACAACTACGAGCAGTACTTC. It yields the protein CASRTTYNYEQYF.

The chain combines TRBV4-1 with TRBJ2-1; D is perhaps TRBD2 (7 bases). V was clipped by 1 base and J by 7 bases, with 14 bases between them. This CDR3 is built from 15 residues. In germline, CDR1 is MGHRA, CDR2 YSYEKL. DNA for the CDR3: TGCGCCAGCAGCCAAGGTCTAGGGGGGGGGAATGAGCAGTTCTTC. This sequence encodes CASSQGLGGGNEQFF.